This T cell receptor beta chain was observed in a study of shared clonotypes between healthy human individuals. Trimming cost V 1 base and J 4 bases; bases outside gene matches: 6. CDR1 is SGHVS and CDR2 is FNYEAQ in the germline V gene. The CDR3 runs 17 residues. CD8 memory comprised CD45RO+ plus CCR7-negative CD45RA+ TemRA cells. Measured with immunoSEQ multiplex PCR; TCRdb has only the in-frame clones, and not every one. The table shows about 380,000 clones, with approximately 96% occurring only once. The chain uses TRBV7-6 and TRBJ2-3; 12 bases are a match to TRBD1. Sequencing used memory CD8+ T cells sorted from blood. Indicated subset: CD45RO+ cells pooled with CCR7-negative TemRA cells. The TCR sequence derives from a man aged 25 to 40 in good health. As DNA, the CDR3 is TGTGCCAGCAGCTTAGGGTCCGGGACAGGGGGCCCAGATACGCAGTATTTT. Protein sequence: CASSLGSGTGGPDTQYF. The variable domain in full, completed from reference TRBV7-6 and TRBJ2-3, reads GAGVSQSPRYKVTKRGQDVALRCDPISGHVSLYWYRQALGQGPEFLTYFNYEAQQDKSGLPNDRFSAERPEGSISTLTIQRTEQRDSAMYRCASSLGSGTGGPDTQYFGPGTRLTVL.